These 30 T cell receptor beta chains were sequenced from one sample in a study of OX40 agonist ivuxolimab in advanced cancers. Produced via immunoSEQ multiplex PCR; TCRdb's table is partial and in-frame only. The table lists roughly 75,000 clones, around 83% of them singletons. The sequencing used CD4+ or CD8+ T cells sorted from blood, collected in a trial of the OX40 agonist ivuxolimab. Receptors were obtained from an adult with an advanced solid tumor such as melanoma, head and neck, liver or kidney cancer.

This chain links TRBV2 with TRBJ1-4; the D is unclear. The CDR3 totals 11 residues. The V gene lost 5 bases and the J gene lost 12 bases, with 10 bases spanning the gap. Germline-derived CDR1 and CDR2 are SNHLY and FYNNEI. The CDR3 DNA sequence: TGTGCCAGCAGTCGAGACCGCGAACTGTTTTTT. Protein product: CASSRDRELFF.

The genes are TRBV29-1 and TRBJ2-5; TRBD1 is a possible D gene (5 bases). The closer fit of TRBJ2-7 to the DNA end suggests the J call may be wrong. Germline V lookup: CDR1 SQVTM, CDR2 ANQGSEA. CDR3 size: 11 residues. Written as DNA, the CDR3 is TGCAGCGTTTCACAGGCCTACGAGCAGTACTTC. Amino acid sequence: CSVSQAYEQYF.

The V gene is TRBV9, the J gene TRBJ2-1; unclear D gene. The CDR3 loop spans 13 amino acids. Germline CDR1 reads SGDLS; CDR2 reads YYNGEE. Trimming took off 0 bases at V and 11 bases at J, with 12 bases between the two ends. This CDR3 reads CASSVAPVGKQFF. The CDR3 bases are TGTGCCAGCAGCGTAGCCCCTGTTGGAAAGCAGTTCTTC.

This clone has a single count. The chain employs TRBV7-2 and TRBJ2-3; D remains unclear. V shed 5 bases and J shed 2 bases, with 5 bases lying between them. CDR1 is SGHTA and CDR2 is FQGNSA in the germline V gene. This CDR3 comprises 12 residues. This CDR3 reads CASSDFTDTQYF. CDR3 DNA sequence: TGTGCCAGCAGCGATTTCACAGATACGCAGTATTTT.

The rearrangement uses TRBV5-6 and TRBJ1-1; a possible D gene is TRBD1 (6 bases). Germline CDR1 SGHDT, CDR2 YYEEEE. Trimming pared 2 bases from V and 0 bases from J, leaving 14 bases between. The CDR3 is 16 residues long. CDR3 DNA sequence: TGTGCCAGCAGCTTCCACAGGGAACCCATGAACACTGAAGCTTTCTTT. It specifies CASSFHREPMNTEAFF.

The gene calls are TRBV20-1 and TRBJ2-3; D unclear. From germline, CDR1 is DFQATT and CDR2 SNEGSKA (reference sequence). The CDR3 has 11 residues. Between the trimmed V and J ends, which lost 6 bases and 5 bases, there was a span of 9 bases. The CDR3 DNA is TGCAGTGCCGCCTATAGAGATACGCAGTATTTT. Its translation is CSAAYRDTQYF.

About this clone: One end of the junction varies from germline; a read error may be responsible. J is TRBJ2-4 and V is TRBV29-1, with D possibly TRBD1 on 5 matching bases. There are 9 residues in the CDR3. Germline CDR1 reads SQVTM; CDR2 reads ANQGSEA. CDR3 coding DNA: TGCAGCGGTCCGACAGCGTTGGAATTC. Protein product: CSGPTALEF. Complete variable domain (other parts from reference TRBV29-1 and TRBJ2-4): SAVISQKPSRDICQRGTSLTIQCQVDSQVTMMFWYRQQPGQSLTLIATANQGSEATYESGFVIDKFPISRPNLTFSTLTVSNMSPEDSSIYLCSGPTALEFGAGTRLSVL.

The rearrangement uses TRBV5-1 and TRBJ1-1, with D hard to call. Germline V lookup: CDR1 SGHRS, CDR2 YFSETQ. CDR3 length equals 15 residues. The V end was cut by 1 base, the J end by 1 base, with 11 bases between. The CDR3 region has the DNA TGCGCCAGCAGCTTGAGTGGGGATCCGAACACTGAAGCTTTCTTT. Encoded protein: CASSLSGDPNTEAFF.

The J gene is TRBJ1-2, the V gene TRBV15, with 10 bases identical to TRBD1. The germline V gene encodes CDR1 LNHNV and CDR2 YYDKDF (reference sequence). The CDR3 has 15 residues. J lost 4 bases, V lost 1 base, and 3 bases had no gene match. The CDR3 here is CATSRVRQGAYGYTF. The CDR3 nucleotides read TGTGCCACCAGCAGAGTCCGACAGGGGGCCTATGGCTACACCTTC.

This clone has a single count. The rearrangement uses TRBV30 and TRBJ2-7; D is ambiguous. V lost 0 bases and J 7 bases, leaving 16 bases between the germline ends. The CDR3 spans 14 residues. Germline-derived CDR1 and CDR2 are GTSNPN and SVGIG (reference sequence). The DNA of the CDR3 is TGTGCCTGGAGTGTGGGCTTCGGCCTACGGGAGCAGTACTTC. Its protein product is CAWSVGFGLREQYF.

The chain combines TRBV6-1 with TRBJ1-1; D call uncertain. With 7 bases removed from V and 4 bases from J, the gap between germline ends came to 19 bases. The germline CDR1 and CDR2 sequences are MNHNS and SASEGT. The CDR3 has 15 amino acids. CDR3 sequence reads: CASKMGREQITEAFF. CDR3 in DNA: TGTGCCAGCAAAATGGGTCGGGAGCAGATCACTGAAGCTTTCTTT.

The chain joins TRBV7-2 to TRBJ1-5, with 10 bases that match TRBD1. Per the germline V gene, CDR1 is SGHTA and CDR2 is FQGNSA. The V and J ends lost 3 bases and 5 bases, in that order; junction bases with no gene match: 13. There are 18 residues in the CDR3. The CDR3 bases are TGTGCCAGCAGCTTTTCAGATCTAAGGACAGGGGGATATCAGCCCCAGCATTTT. Amino acids: CASSFSDLRTGGYQPQHF.

The chain uses TRBV9 and TRBJ1-2; D may be TRBD1 (6 bases). Germline CDR1 is SGDLS and CDR2 is YYNGEE. V was clipped by 4 bases and J by 5 bases, with 24 bases between them. The CDR3 has 17 residues. This chain's CDR3 is CASSQTRSPGQGYGYTF. CDR3 DNA sequence: TGTGCCAGCAGCCAAACTCGATCGCCGGGACAAGGTTATGGCTACACCTTC.

Only one count was recorded for this clone. This chain links TRBV27 with TRBJ1-1; D is unclear. The CDR3 is 11 amino acids. Germline CDR1 is MNHEY and CDR2 is SMNVEV (reference sequence). The CDR3, as DNA: TGTGCAACGGAGCCCGGCCGAATGGCTTTCTTT. Its protein is CATEPGRMAFF.

CDR3 in amino acids: CASSPGRNQPQHF. The DNA for the CDR3 is TGTGCCAGCAGTCCTGGACGGAATCAGCCCCAGCATTTT. This chain uses TRBV6-5 with TRBJ1-5, with D uncertain. The V gene's germline CDR1 is MNHEY and CDR2 SVGAGI. This CDR3 has 13 residues. V gave up 5 bases and J gave up 4 bases, with 9 bases separating them.

There are a few counts of this clone. The chain uses TRBV10-2 and TRBJ1-2; 8 nucleotides line up with TRBD1. CDR3 length equals 17 residues. V shed 2 bases and J 2 bases; nucleotides not matched to a gene: 10. The germline gives CDR1 WSHSY, CDR2 SAAADI. The CDR3: CASSETRGQGQNYGYTF. CDR3 in DNA: TGCGCCAGCAGTGAGACCAGGGGGCAGGGACAAAACTATGGCTACACCTTC.

The rearrangement joins TRBV6-5 to TRBJ1-6; D gene ambiguous. Germline V CDR1 and CDR2: MNHEY, SVGAGI. This CDR3 has 16 amino acids. The V end lost 0 bases, the J end lost 7 bases, and 13 bases lay between the germline ends. DNA for the CDR3: TGTGCCAGCAGTTACTCGAGTCGTTGGCCGAATTCACCCCTCCACTTT. Amino acids: CASSYSSRWPNSPLHF.

The chain carries TRBV4-1 and TRBJ1-6, with unresolved D. CDR3 length equals 15 residues. CDR1 MGHRA and CDR2 YSYEKL come from the germline V gene. Between the trimmed V and J ends, which lost 1 base and 7 bases, there was a span of 11 bases. The chain's CDR3 is CASSQVVLGNSPLHF. The CDR3 region has the DNA TGCGCCAGCAGCCAAGTGGTTCTAGGGAATTCACCCCTCCACTTT.

This clone has only one observation. The chain has TRBV5-6 and TRBJ2-3; D possibly matches TRBD1 or TRBD2 (5 bases each). The germline CDR1 and CDR2 sequences are SGHDT and YYEEEE. This CDR3 contains 12 residues. Trimming left V 5 bases short and J 3 bases short, with 7 bases between. In DNA form, the CDR3 reads TGTGCCAGCAGATGGGGGACAGATACGCAGTATTTT. Translated, it gives CASRWGTDTQYF.

J is TRBJ1-1 and V is TRBV29-1, with 7 bases lining up with TRBD1. Per germline, CDR1 SQVTM and CDR2 ANQGSEA. The CDR3 runs 11 residues. Trimming at V came to 8 bases and at J to 4 bases, leaving 4 bases not matched to a gene. The CDR3 region has the DNA TGCAGCACCGGGGACAGCACTGAAGCTTTCTTT. It specifies CSTGDSTEAFF.

The chain carries TRBV7-3 and TRBJ1-1, with D perhaps TRBD1 (6 bases). V was pared by 2 bases and J by 4 bases, with 14 bases between. This CDR3 is built from 15 residues. CDR1 and CDR2 (germline): SGHTA, FQGTGA. The CDR3 DNA follows: TGTGCCAGCAGCTTATCGGGAGGACAGAGCACTGAAGCTTTCTTT. Its protein is CASSLSGGQSTEAFF.

V is TRBV18 and J is TRBJ2-7, with 10 bases matching TRBD1. The CDR3 sequence is 14 residues long. Germline V gives CDR1 KGHSH, CDR2 LQKENI. V lost 6 bases, J lost 4 bases, and 6 bases stayed unmatched. This CDR3 reads CASSPGQGRYEQYF. DNA for the CDR3: TGTGCCAGCTCCCCGGGACAGGGGAGGTACGAGCAGTACTTC.

V is TRBV5-8 and J is TRBJ2-7, with 7 bases lining up with TRBD2. V gave up 4 bases and J gave up 6 bases; unmatched junction bases: 13. This CDR3 comprises 15 residues. CDR1 and CDR2 (germline): SGHTS, YDEGEE. CDR3 nucleotide sequence: TGTGCCAGCAGCGCCTATCTAGCGGATTTCTCCGAGCAGTACTTC. It codes for CASSAYLADFSEQYF. Full variable domain (outside the CDR3, taken from reference TRBV5-8 and TRBJ2-7): EAGVTQSPTHLIKTRGQQATLRCSPISGHTSVYWYQQALGLGLQFLLWYDEGEERNRGNFPPRFSGRQFPNYSSELNVNALELEDSALYLCASSAYLADFSEQYFGPGTRLTVT.

The V and J genes are TRBV7-9 and TRBJ1-2; a possible D gene is TRBD1 (5 bases). V was clipped by 6 bases and J by 4 bases, with 15 bases between them. Germline V lookup: CDR1 SEHNR, CDR2 FQNEAQ (reference sequence). The CDR3 has 14 residues. The CDR3 DNA follows: TGTGCCAGCAGGTTTGAAGGGACCTCCTATGGCTACACCTTC. It yields the protein CASRFEGTSYGYTF.

This chain links TRBV5-5 with TRBJ1-1; D is undetermined. Germline values: CDR1 SGHKS, CDR2 YYEKEE (reference sequence). The length of the CDR3 is 12 residues. Trimming cost V 3 bases and J 4 bases, with 7 bases left between them. CDR3 nucleotide sequence: TGTGCCAGCAGCTCGATGGGCACTGAAGCTTTCTTT. Translated: CASSSMGTEAFF. The variable domain in full, with the rest retrieved from reference TRBV5-5 and TRBJ1-1, is DAGVTQSPTHLIKTRGQQVTLRCSPISGHKSVSWYQQVLGQGPQFIFQYYEKEERGRGNFPDRFSARQFPNYSSELNVNALLLGDSALYLCASSSMGTEAFFGQGTRLTVV.

The chain uses TRBV5-1 and TRBJ2-5; no firm D call. The ends were cut back, 3 bases at V and 5 bases at J, with 11 bases in the middle. The CDR3 has 13 residues. Germline loops: CDR1 SGHRS, CDR2 YFSETQ. In DNA form, the CDR3 reads TGCGCCAGCAGCTCCTTCTTGGGGGAGACCCAGTACTTC. Translation gives CASSSFLGETQYF.

This chain joins TRBV9 and TRBJ1-1; unclear D gene. Germline values: CDR1 SGDLS, CDR2 YYNGEE. Trimming removed 4 bases at V and 4 bases at J, with 14 bases between. The CDR3 sequence is 14 residues long. The DNA for the CDR3 is TGTGCCAGCAGCCCTTGGACGGCCCTCACTGAAGCTTTCTTT. Its protein is CASSPWTALTEAFF.

The rearrangement uses TRBV5-1 and TRBJ2-7; possibly TRBD1 for D (5 bases). Per the germline V gene, CDR1 is SGHRS and CDR2 is YFSETQ. This CDR3 spans 15 amino acids. V was clipped by 4 bases and J by 2 bases, with 16 bases between them. CDR3: CASSPDPTETYEQYF. In nucleotides, the CDR3 is TGCGCCAGCAGCCCGGACCCGACAGAGACCTACGAGCAGTACTTC.

This clone was picked up a small number of times. The chain uses TRBV10-1 and TRBJ2-7; no reliable D call. From germline, CDR1 is WNHNN and CDR2 SYGVQD (reference sequence). The CDR3 totals 13 residues. Deletions cut 5 bases from V and 2 bases from J, with 10 bases between. In DNA, the CDR3 is TGCGCCAGCAGTAAGGACGGAACCTACGAGCAGTACTTC. Translated, it gives CASSKDGTYEQYF.

V is TRBV5-6 and J is TRBJ1-2; D is perhaps TRBD1 (6 bases). Germline V CDR1 and CDR2: SGHDT, YYEEEE. The ends were cut back, 0 bases at V and 8 bases at J, with 20 bases in the middle. The CDR3 length is 16 residues. The chain's CDR3 is CASSLAGWTAGGGYTF. The DNA of the CDR3 is TGTGCCAGCAGCTTGGCCGGATGGACAGCGGGCGGAGGCTACACCTTC.